This TCR beta chain was retrieved from a study of cytomegalovirus exposure and HLA in healthy donors. Study-wide findings and caveats: When the data were analyzed later, several of the most significant clusters appeared to be linked to common viral pathogens.

The PCR employed 60 Vbeta primers together with 13 Jbeta primers. Profiling relied on immunoSEQ multiplex PCR, and the TCRdb table lists in-frame clones only, not all of them. Of about 140,000 clones in the sample, 80% were seen once. As to this clone: Its antigen is undetermined.

This clonotype was obtained from a man aged 35 to 55 in good health and CMV-seronegative. The sample comprised PBMCs.

The CDR3 is CASSRDEGNTEAFF. CDR3 nucleotide sequence: TGCGCCAGCTCACGGGATGAGGGTAACACTGAAGCTTTCTTT. The chain has TRBV4-1 and TRBJ1-1; unclear D gene. There are 14 residues in the CDR3. CDR1 and CDR2 (germline): MGHRA, YSYEKL. The ends were cut back, 8 bases at V and 2 bases at J, with 15 bases in the middle.